Sequencing of this T cell receptor (beta chain) was carried out in a study of glioma-infiltrating T cells after dendritic cell vaccination. Clones were read by immunoSEQ multiplex PCR, and TCRdb kept only the in-frame ones, dropping some. The sample yields roughly 80,000 clones, 87% seen once. Documented time point: after dendritic cell vaccination, including at tumor progression/relapse. V was clipped by 1 base and J by 1 base, with 13 bases between them. CDR3 size: 16 residues. Germline V gene lookup returns CDR1 SGHRS and CDR2 YFSETQ. Turning to this clone: Its antigen remains unidentified.

Findings and caveats of the study: Estimated pretreatment TIL content predicted outcome after dendritic cell vaccination.

Sequencing used blood, obtained after dendritic cell vaccination. The receptor comes from a human donor with glioblastoma. The chain employs TRBV5-1 and TRBJ2-3; D remains ambiguous. CDR3 DNA: TGCGCCAGCAGCTTGAACCAGGCCCCGGGCACAGATACGCAGTATTTT. Its protein product is CASSLNQAPGTDTQYF.